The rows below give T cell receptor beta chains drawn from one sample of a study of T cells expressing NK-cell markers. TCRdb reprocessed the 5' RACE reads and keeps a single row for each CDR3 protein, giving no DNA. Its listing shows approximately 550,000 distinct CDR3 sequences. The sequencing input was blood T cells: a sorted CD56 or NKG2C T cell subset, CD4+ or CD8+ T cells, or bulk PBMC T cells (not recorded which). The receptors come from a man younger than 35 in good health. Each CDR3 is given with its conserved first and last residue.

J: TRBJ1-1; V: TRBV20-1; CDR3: CSAREIDRDSEAFF
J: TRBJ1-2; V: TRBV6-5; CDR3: CASSYSVQSYGYTF
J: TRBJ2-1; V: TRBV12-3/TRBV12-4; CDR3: CASSLSGVGGGRTYNEQFF
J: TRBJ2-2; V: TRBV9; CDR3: CASTKRGTGELFF
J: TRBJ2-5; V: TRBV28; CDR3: CASSLMGPLAGGGETQYF
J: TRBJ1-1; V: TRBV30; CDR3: CAWSAQGGLTEAFF
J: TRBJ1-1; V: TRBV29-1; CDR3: CSVVKGNTEAFF
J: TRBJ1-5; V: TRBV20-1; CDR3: CSASFEGQVINQPQHF
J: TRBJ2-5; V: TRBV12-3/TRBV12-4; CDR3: CASSLKILQETQYF
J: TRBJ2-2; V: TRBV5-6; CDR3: CARDGWYTGELFF
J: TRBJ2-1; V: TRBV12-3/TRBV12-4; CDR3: CASSLGGELGVQFF
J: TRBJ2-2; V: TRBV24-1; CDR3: CATSDSREVGELFF
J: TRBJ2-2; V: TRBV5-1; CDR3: CASSLLTGDTGELFF
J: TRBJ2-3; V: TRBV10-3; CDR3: CATQGLAPQGDTQYF
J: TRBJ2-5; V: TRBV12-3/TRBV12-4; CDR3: CASSPRLAVQETQYF
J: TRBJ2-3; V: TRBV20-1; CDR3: CSARGIAGGPSTDTQYF
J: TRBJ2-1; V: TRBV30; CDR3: CAWSMTSGSGEQFF
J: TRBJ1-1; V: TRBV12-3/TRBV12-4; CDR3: CASSPFAGGGRGAFF
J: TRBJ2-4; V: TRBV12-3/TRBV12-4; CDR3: CASSSSGRAYIQYF
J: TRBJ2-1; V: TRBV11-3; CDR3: CASSPAQVGGNEQFF
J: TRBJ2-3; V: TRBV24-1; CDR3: CATSLDRASTDTQYF
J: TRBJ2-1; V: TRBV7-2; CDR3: CASSLDRGESGEQFF
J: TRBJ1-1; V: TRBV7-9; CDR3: CASSSPDGGTMNTEAFF